These 23 T cell receptor beta chains share one sample of origin, sequenced in a study of control samples from healthy donors and cancer patients. Assay: immunoSEQ multiplex PCR; the TCRdb copy retains only in-frame clones and omits some. The sample contains more than 120,000 clones, about 91% of which appear only once. The sample was blood. The source is a young man in good health.

The chain links TRBV5-4 to TRBJ2-4; TRBD2 matches 9 bases. The CDR3 is 15 residues long. V trimming: 8 bases; J trimming: 1 base; junction bases outside the gene matches: 7. Germline V CDR1 and CDR2: SGHNT, YYREEE (reference sequence). The CDR3 nucleotides read TGTGCCAGTAAGGAGGCGGGGGGGGCCAAAAACATTCAGTACTTC. Amino acids: CASKEAGGAKNIQYF.

The CDR3 bases are TGTGCCAGCAGCTCGGACAGTAGCAATCAGCCCCAGCATTTT. It translates to CASSSDSSNQPQHF. The rearrangement links TRBV7-9 to TRBJ1-5; TRBD1 might be the D (6 bases). Germline values: CDR1 SEHNR, CDR2 FQNEAQ (reference sequence). The CDR3 length is 14 residues. V was clipped by 4 bases and J by 0 bases, with 7 bases between them.

The chain combines TRBV19 with TRBJ2-7; possibly TRBD1 for D (7 bases). Germline V gene lookup returns CDR1 LNHDA and CDR2 SQIVND (reference sequence). V lost 6 bases, J lost 3 bases, and 12 bases lay in between. There are 13 residues in the CDR3. The chain's CDR3 is CASRNRGGYEQYF. DNA for the CDR3: TGTGCCAGTAGGAACAGGGGAGGCTACGAGCAGTACTTC.

The V gene is TRBV19, the J gene TRBJ1-1; tentatively, D is TRBD1 (5 bases). From germline, CDR1 is LNHDA and CDR2 SQIVND (reference sequence). Deletions cut 8 bases from V and 7 bases from J, with 14 bases between. The CDR3 has 12 amino acids. DNA for the CDR3: TGTGCCAGTCCCTGGGGACGGTTTGAAGCTTTCTTT. It codes for CASPWGRFEAFF.

This clone has more than one count but fewer than ten. The rearrangement uses TRBV10-1 and TRBJ1-5; no reliable D call. The germline CDR1 and CDR2 sequences are WNHNN and SYGVQD (reference sequence). This CDR3 is built from 20 residues. The V end lost 6 bases, the J end lost 0 bases, and 27 bases lay between the germline ends. CDR3 amino acids: CASSSGKDSYPPFSNQPQHF. The CDR3 bases are TGCGCCAGCAGCAGTGGAAAAGACTCCTACCCCCCCTTTAGCAATCAGCCCCAGCATTTT.

This clone was observed a handful of times. The chain employs TRBV6-1 and TRBJ1-3; D is uncertain. The germline V gene encodes CDR1 MNHNS and CDR2 SASEGT. The ends were cut back, 3 bases at V and 4 bases at J, with 10 bases in the middle. The CDR3 is made up of 14 amino acids. The CDR3 region is CASSEVGGGNTIYF. The CDR3, as DNA: TGTGCCAGCAGTGAGGTGGGAGGAGGAAACACCATATATTTT.

V is TRBV11-2 and J is TRBJ2-7, with D perhaps TRBD2 (5 bases). Germline V CDR1 and CDR2: SGHAT, FQNNGV. There are 13 residues in the CDR3. V lost 5 bases and J 2 bases, leaving 10 bases between the germline ends. The CDR3 DNA reads as TGTGCCAGCAGCGTCGGGATAGCCTACGAGCAGTACTTC. Translating gives CASSVGIAYEQYF.

The chain couples TRBV18 to TRBJ2-2; D unresolved. V dropped 0 bases and J dropped 1 base, with 6 bases sitting between them. This CDR3 is built from 15 residues. Germline lookup yields CDR1 KGHSH and CDR2 LQKENI. As DNA, the CDR3 is TGTGCCAGCTCACCACCAACTTGGAACACCGGGGAGCTGTTTTTT. It is translated as CASSPPTWNTGELFF.

V and J are TRBV25-1 and TRBJ2-7; D possibly corresponds to TRBD1 (6 bases). This CDR3 spans 16 amino acids. Germline V lookup: CDR1 MGHDK, CDR2 SYGVNS. V was cut by 2 bases and J by 5 bases, with 19 bases left in between. The CDR3 nucleotides are TGTGCCAGCAGTGAAGCGACTGATCCAGGGGTCGACGAGCAGTACTTC. It translates to CASSEATDPGVDEQYF.

The chain is built from TRBV12-3 or TRBV12-4 and TRBJ1-1; maybe TRBD1 (5 bases). The CDR3 spans 13 residues. Trimming removed 6 bases at V and 2 bases at J, with 10 bases between. As DNA, the CDR3 is TGTGCCAGCAGCTCGGACACTAACACTGAAGCTTTCTTT. It is translated as CASSSDTNTEAFF.

The rearrangement uses TRBV10-1 and TRBJ2-5; 7 nucleotides agree with TRBD2. The V segment lost 4 bases and the J segment 2 bases; nucleotides outside the gene matches: 10. This CDR3 comprises 16 residues. Germline loops: CDR1 WNHNN, CDR2 SYGVQD (reference sequence). CDR3 sequence: CASSGRLAGGQETQYF. DNA of the CDR3: TGCGCCAGCAGTGGAAGACTAGCCGGGGGACAAGAGACCCAGTACTTC.

Only one count was recorded for this clone. J is TRBJ1-4 and V is TRBV3-1 (or the pseudogene TRBV3-2); no clear D. The germline CDR1 and CDR2 sequences are LGHDT and YNNKEL (reference sequence). The CDR3 is made up of 16 amino acids. V was cut by 1 base and J by 0 bases, with 9 bases left in between. The CDR3 nucleotides read TGTGCCAGCAGCCAAGTCGGTCTAACAACTAATGAAAAACTGTTTTTT. Encoded protein: CASSQVGLTTNEKLFF.

The genes are TRBV5-4 and TRBJ1-4; possible D gene TRBD1, 5 bases. CDR1 SGHNT and CDR2 YYREEE come from the germline V gene (reference sequence). The CDR3 is made up of 16 amino acids. Between the trimmed V and J ends, which lost 0 bases and 4 bases, there was a span of 13 bases. Here the CDR3 reads CASSLEPGLLNEKLFF. The CDR3 nucleotides are TGTGCCAGCAGCTTGGAGCCGGGACTGCTTAATGAAAAACTGTTTTTT.

The chain recombines TRBV6-6 with TRBJ1-5, with a tentative D call TRBD1 (6 bases). This CDR3 spans 15 amino acids. The V gene lost 2 bases and the J gene lost 5 bases, with 13 bases spanning the gap. Germline loops: CDR1 MNHNY, CDR2 SVGAGI (reference sequence). The CDR3 bases are TGTGCCAGCAGTTACGCCAGGGGTCCCGATCAGCCCCAGCATTTT. Translating it yields CASSYARGPDQPQHF.

The rearrangement uses TRBV5-3 and TRBJ1-5; no firm D call. TRBV5-3 is flagged as an ORF with uncertain function. This CDR3 spans 16 amino acids. Trimming removed 4 bases from V and 6 bases from J, with 20 bases in between. The CDR3 nucleotides read TGTGCCAGAAGCCCGCTACCTGGGAGGGTGAGTCAGCCCCAGCATTTT. Translation gives CARSPLPGRVSQPQHF.

The chain employs TRBV5-1 and TRBJ1-2, with D unclear. This CDR3 spans 15 amino acids. The V end lost 0 bases, the J end lost 3 bases, and 12 bases lay between the germline ends. Germline-derived CDR1 and CDR2 are SGHRS and YFSETQ. The DNA for the CDR3 is TGCGCCAGCAGCTTGGCCGGGATGGTAGACTATGGCTACACCTTC. Its translation is CASSLAGMVDYGYTF.

Concerning this clone: Sequence at one end of the junction differs from germline and may be a read error. This chain uses TRBV10-2 with TRBJ1-2; possible D gene TRBD1, 6 bases. This CDR3 comprises 14 residues. The germline V gene encodes CDR1 WSHSY and CDR2 SAAADI. The CDR3 protein is CARRGLGEDWGYTF. The CDR3 DNA reads TGCGCCCGCAGGGGCCTGGGGGAGGATTGGGGCTACACCTTC.

The rearrangement links TRBV9 to TRBJ1-2, with D perhaps matching TRBD1 (6 bases). With 4 bases removed from V and 0 bases from J, the gap between germline ends came to 13 bases. The CDR3 length is 15 residues. The germline CDR1 and CDR2 sequences are SGDLS and YYNGEE. The CDR3 sequence is CASSLGQNSNYGYTF. The CDR3 DNA reads as TGTGCCAGCAGCTTAGGACAGAATTCTAACTATGGCTACACCTTC.

The gene calls are TRBV27 and TRBJ1-5; no clear D. V lost 3 bases and J lost 3, with 9 bases in between. Per the germline V gene, CDR1 is MNHEY and CDR2 is SMNVEV (reference sequence). The CDR3 is 14 amino acids. The CDR3 protein is CASSFGAANQPQHF. The DNA of the CDR3 is TGTGCCAGCAGTTTCGGTGCAGCCAATCAGCCCCAGCATTTT.

The chain combines TRBV28 with TRBJ2-7; maybe TRBD1 (6 bases). The CDR3 totals 15 residues. Germline V gene data show CDR1 as MDHEN and CDR2 as SYDVKM. Trimming took off 4 bases at V and 1 base at J, with 14 bases between the two ends. The CDR3 bases are TGTGCCAGCAGTTCGGGGACAACCTTTTCCTACGAGCAGTACTTC. It codes for CASSSGTTFSYEQYF.

CDR3 in amino acids: CASSFGNQPQHF. Written as DNA, the CDR3 is TGTGCCAGCAGTTTTGGGAATCAGCCCCAGCATTTT. The rearrangement joins TRBV28 to TRBJ1-5; D not resolved. Germline CDR1 MDHEN, CDR2 SYDVKM. CDR3 length: 12 residues. Trimming removed 3 bases from V and 4 bases from J, with 4 bases in between.

The rearrangement joins TRBV12-5 to TRBJ2-7, with D possibly being TRBD2 (6 bases). The germline V gene encodes CDR1 LGHNT and CDR2 FRNRAP. The length of the CDR3 is 13 residues. V lost 3 bases and J 2 bases, leaving 8 bases between the germline ends. CDR3: CASGLGGTYEQYF. CDR3 coding DNA: TGTGCTAGTGGTTTAGGAGGGACCTACGAGCAGTACTTC.

The V gene is TRBV6-1, the J gene TRBJ1-5, with no clear D. V lost 0 bases, J lost 9 bases, and 9 bases lay in between. Germline V lookup: CDR1 MNHNS, CDR2 SASEGT. The CDR3 contains 13 residues. The CDR3 sequence is CASSEAQSGPQHF. The CDR3 DNA reads TGTGCCAGCAGTGAAGCCCAGTCAGGGCCCCAGCATTTT.